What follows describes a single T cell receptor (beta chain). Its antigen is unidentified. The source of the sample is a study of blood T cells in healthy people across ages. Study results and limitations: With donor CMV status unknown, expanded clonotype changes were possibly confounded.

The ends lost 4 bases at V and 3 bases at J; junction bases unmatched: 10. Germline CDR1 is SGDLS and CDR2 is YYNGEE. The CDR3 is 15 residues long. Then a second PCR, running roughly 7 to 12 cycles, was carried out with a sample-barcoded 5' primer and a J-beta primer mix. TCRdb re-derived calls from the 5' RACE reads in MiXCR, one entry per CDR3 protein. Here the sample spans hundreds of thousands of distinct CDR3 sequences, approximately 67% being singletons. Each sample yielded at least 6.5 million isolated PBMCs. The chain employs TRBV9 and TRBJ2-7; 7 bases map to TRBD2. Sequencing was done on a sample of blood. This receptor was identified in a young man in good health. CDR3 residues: CASSPGGGWNYEQYF. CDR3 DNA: TGTGCCAGCAGCCCTGGGGGAGGGTGGAACTACGAGCAGTACTTC.